This TCR beta chain was sequenced in a study of siplizumab effects on memory and regulatory T cells. Study conclusions and caveats: A mean of roughly 68% of mappable alloreactive CD4+ clones were Treg-derived with siplizumab, compared with more than 25% in controls.

Clones were read by immunoSEQ multiplex PCR, and TCRdb kept only the in-frame ones, dropping some. The table shows over 100,000 clones, with roughly 93% occurring only once. The V and J ends lost 6 bases and 2 bases, in that order; junction bases with no gene match: 10. Germline V lookup: CDR1 ENHRY, CDR2 SYGVKD. This CDR3 is 16 amino acids long. Comment on this clone: Its specificity is not known.

Sequencing input: non-Treg CD4+ T cells sorted from blood. The receptor was isolated from a human donor in good health. This chain joins TRBV10-3 and TRBJ2-3, with 8 bases aligning to TRBD1. For the CDR3, the DNA is TGTGCCATCAGATCTGCGGGACAGGTTAACACAGATACGCAGTATTTT. It yields the protein CAIRSAGQVNTDTQYF.